This TCR beta chain is from a study of cytomegalovirus exposure and HLA in healthy donors. V lost 4 bases and J lost 1, with 13 bases in between. Germline V gives CDR1 MNHEY, CDR2 SVGAGI. The CDR3 contains 15 residues. Using immunoSEQ multiplex PCR, the repertoire was profiled, and TCRdb retains in-frame clones only, with some absent. This sample has about 160,000 clones; 86% occur once, and the top ten carry approximately 2.1%. Material for sequencing was PBMCs. The sequence derives from a woman under 30 in good health and CMV-seronegative. This sequence joins TRBV6-5 and TRBJ1-1; weak D call: TRBD1 (6 bases). The CDR3 loop is CASSSHPRGNTEAFF. CDR3 in DNA: TGTGCCAGCAGTTCCCACCCCAGGGGGAACACTGAAGCTTTCTTT.